These 29 T cell receptor beta chains originate from one sample sequenced in a study of cytomegalovirus exposure and HLA in healthy donors. Assay: immunoSEQ multiplex PCR; the TCRdb copy retains only in-frame clones and omits some. This sample has fewer than 150,000 clones; around 88% occur once, and the top ten carry just under 8%. Sequencing used PBMCs. All receptors derive from a woman aged 18-30 years in good health and CMV-seropositive.

The V and J genes are TRBV7-8 and TRBJ2-3, with 11 positions matching TRBD2. The CDR3 is 16 amino acids. Germline CDR1 is SGHVS and CDR2 is FQNEAQ. Unmatched junction bases numbered 7, after V lost 4 bases and J lost 4 bases. The DNA of the CDR3 is TGTGCCAGCAGCTCCTTAGCGGGGGGGCCAGCAGATACGCAGTATTTT. It codes for CASSSLAGGPADTQYF.

This chain links TRBV10-1 with TRBJ1-2, with D possibly matching TRBD1 (5 bases). V was cut by 3 bases and J by 2 bases, with 10 bases left in between. In germline, CDR1 is WNHNN, CDR2 SYGVQD (reference sequence). This CDR3 is 14 amino acids long. CDR3 amino acids: CASSEGGANYGYTF. The CDR3 nucleotides read TGCGCCAGCAGTGAAGGCGGGGCCAACTATGGCTACACCTTC.

This clone was picked up one time. The rearrangement joins TRBV10-3 to TRBJ2-1, with 14 positions matching TRBD2. This CDR3 comprises 17 residues. The J segment lost 0 bases and the V segment lost 4 bases, leaving 2 bases of the junction unmatched. Germline CDR1 ENHRY, CDR2 SYGVKD. The CDR3: CAISGLAGGRSYNEQFF. CDR3 coding DNA: TGTGCCATCAGTGGACTAGCGGGAGGGCGCTCCTACAATGAGCAGTTCTTC.

The gene calls are TRBV9 and TRBJ1-1; 7 bases fit TRBD1. The CDR3 is 14 amino acids. Germline assignment: CDR1 SGDLS and CDR2 YYNGEE. V lost 5 bases to trimming and J lost 1 base; unmatched junction nucleotides: 5. For the CDR3, the DNA is TGTGCCAGCAGAGCCCGGACAGGGAACACTGAAGCTTTCTTT. Translating it yields CASRARTGNTEAFF.

V usage is TRBV28 and J usage is TRBJ1-3; possibly TRBD1 for D (5 bases). Germline V gene sequence: CDR1 MDHEN, CDR2 SYDVKM. Trimming removed 4 bases at V and 0 bases at J, with 10 bases between. CDR3 length: 15 residues. CDR3 DNA sequence: TGTGCCAGCAGTTCCACAGGATACTCTGGAAACACCATATATTTT. Translation gives CASSSTGYSGNTIYF.

The rearrangement uses TRBV5-4 and TRBJ1-2; possible D gene TRBD1, 6 bases. V lost 3 bases and J lost 2, with 11 bases in between. Germline CDR1 and CDR2: SGHNT and YYREEE (reference sequence). The CDR3 has 14 residues. The CDR3 here is CASSSNRVNYGYTF. CDR3 DNA: TGTGCCAGCAGCTCCAACAGGGTGAACTATGGCTACACCTTC.

The rearrangement uses TRBV7-2 and TRBJ1-6, with a tentative D call TRBD1 (5 bases). CDR3 length: 14 amino acids. In germline, CDR1 is SGHTA, CDR2 FQGNSA. The V and J ends lost 2 bases and 4 bases respectively, with 6 bases between them. CDR3 nucleotides: TGTGCCAGCAGCTTACAGGGTTATAATTCACCCCTCCACTTT. Translation gives CASSLQGYNSPLHF.

The V and J genes are TRBV5-1 and TRBJ1-1; a weak D match, TRBD1 (6 bases). Germline loops: CDR1 SGHRS, CDR2 YFSETQ. Trimming took 3 bases from V and 1 from J, leaving 10 bases between them. The CDR3 runs to 14 residues. CDR3 residues: CASSWKDRNTEAFF. CDR3 coding DNA: TGCGCCAGCAGCTGGAAGGACAGGAACACTGAAGCTTTCTTT.

The chain uses TRBV28 and TRBJ1-5, with D unresolved. The germline V gene has CDR1 MDHEN and CDR2 SYDVKM. V lost 5 bases, J lost 6 bases, and 17 bases lay in between. This CDR3 comprises 15 residues. CDR3 in DNA: TGTGCCAGCAGTCTAGAGGAGACGGGAGGTCAGCCCCAGCATTTT. The encoded protein is CASSLEETGGQPQHF.

The V gene is TRBV9, the J gene TRBJ2-7, with a weak D call TRBD1 (6 bases). CDR3 length: 15 residues. V was shortened by 4 bases and J by 0 bases, with 14 bases between the two germline ends. Germline assignment: CDR1 SGDLS and CDR2 YYNGEE. As DNA, the CDR3 is TGTGCCAGCAGCTCCCCGGGACACAACTCCTACGAGCAGTACTTC. Its protein is CASSSPGHNSYEQYF.

About this clone itself: The sample carries other DNA sequences with the same CDR3. The chain joins TRBV4-1 to TRBJ1-1; maybe TRBD1 (6 bases). Germline V gives CDR1 MGHRA, CDR2 YSYEKL. With 0 bases removed from V and 5 bases from J, the gap between germline ends came to 13 bases. This CDR3 comprises 15 residues. CDR3 in amino acids: CASSQDLTGRTEAFF. In DNA form, the CDR3 reads TGCGCCAGCAGCCAAGATCTAACAGGGCGAACTGAAGCTTTCTTT.

This clone was observed a handful of times. V and J are TRBV4-1 and TRBJ1-1; perhaps TRBD1 as D (5 bases). V lost 1 base and J lost 4, with 13 bases in between. This CDR3 spans 15 amino acids. Germline V gene lookup returns CDR1 MGHRA and CDR2 YSYEKL. CDR3 in amino acids: CASSQVLRVATEAFF. CDR3 bases: TGCGCCAGCAGCCAAGTACTCAGGGTTGCCACTGAAGCTTTCTTT.

This chain links TRBV5-4 with TRBJ1-1, with a tentative D call TRBD1 (6 bases). The CDR3 has 16 residues. V gave up 3 bases and J gave up 1 base, with 16 bases separating them. Germline lookup yields CDR1 SGHNT and CDR2 YYREEE (reference sequence). The chain's CDR3 is CASSSESGTSNTEAFF. CDR3 DNA: TGTGCCAGCAGCTCCGAAAGTGGGACATCGAACACTGAAGCTTTCTTT.

The gene calls are TRBV27 and TRBJ2-7, with D tentatively TRBD1 (6 bases). The CDR3 contains 15 residues. Trimming removed 2 bases at V and 2 bases at J, with 13 bases between. Looked up from germline, CDR1 is MNHEY and CDR2 is SMNVEV (reference sequence). The CDR3 DNA reads TGTGCCAGCAGTTTAGTCAGGACAGATACCTACGAGCAGTACTTC. It translates to CASSLVRTDTYEQYF.

The chain joins TRBV4-2 to TRBJ1-2; 7 bases are shared with TRBD1. CDR3 length: 13 residues. J was trimmed by 8 bases and V by 4 bases; bases with no gene match: 7. Germline loops: CDR1 LGHNA, CDR2 YNFKEQ. In DNA form, the CDR3 reads TGTGCCAGCAGCCCACGACAGGGTCAAGGCTACACCTTC. Translated: CASSPRQGQGYTF.

This rearrangement joins TRBV7-6 to TRBJ2-3; 13 bases map to TRBD2. V lost 5 bases, J lost 2 bases, and 10 bases stayed unmatched. The length of the CDR3 is 18 residues. Per germline, CDR1 SGHVS and CDR2 FNYEAQ. The CDR3 here is CASSTRPGLAGLTDTQYF. The CDR3 DNA reads TGTGCCAGCAGCACAAGGCCGGGACTAGCGGGGCTCACAGATACGCAGTATTTT. Filled out from reference TRBV7-6 and TRBJ2-3, the complete variable domain reads GAGVSQSPRYKVTKRGQDVALRCDPISGHVSLYWYRQALGQGPEFLTYFNYEAQQDKSGLPNDRFSAERPEGSISTLTIQRTEQRDSAMYRCASSTRPGLAGLTDTQYFGPGTRLTVL.

The chain recombines TRBV11-2 with TRBJ2-5; D possibly corresponds to TRBD2 (6 bases). CDR1 and CDR2 (germline): SGHAT, FQNNGV. The V end was cut by 6 bases, the J end by 2 bases, with 13 bases between. This CDR3 spans 14 amino acids. This chain's CDR3 is CASRGPGAQETQYF. The DNA for the CDR3 is TGTGCCAGCAGAGGTCCGGGAGCTCAAGAGACCCAGTACTTC.

V usage is TRBV7-8 and J usage is TRBJ1-2; 8 nucleotides agree with TRBD1. The CDR3 consists of 14 residues. Germline trimming cut 5 bases from V and 4 bases from J; bases unmatched to any gene: 6. The V gene's germline CDR1 is SGHVS and CDR2 FQNEAQ. CDR3 coding DNA: TGTGCCAGCAGCCACCGGGACAGGTCCTATGGCTACACCTTC. Translated, it gives CASSHRDRSYGYTF.

The chain joins TRBV10-3 to TRBJ2-3; 10 bases are a match to TRBD2. Germline lookup yields CDR1 ENHRY and CDR2 SYGVKD. The CDR3 length is 15 residues. Unmatched junction bases numbered 2, after V lost 2 bases and J lost 3 bases. CDR3 residues: CAISETSGNTDTQYF. CDR3 nucleotides: TGTGCCATCAGTGAGACTAGCGGGAATACAGATACGCAGTATTTT.

This clone was detected a few times. The gene calls are TRBV28 and TRBJ2-7; 8 nucleotides match TRBD1. The CDR3 is 14 amino acids. Trimming took 6 bases from V and 7 from J; bases not matched to a gene: 11. CDR1 and CDR2 (germline): MDHEN, SYDVKM. This chain's CDR3 is CASRTGGASGEQYF. The CDR3 DNA reads as TGTGCCAGCAGAACAGGGGGAGCCTCAGGGGAGCAGTACTTC.

This rearrangement joins TRBV6-5 to TRBJ1-2, with 7 bases aligning to TRBD1. V lost 2 bases and J lost 5; bases outside the gene matches: 5. The CDR3 totals 14 residues. The V gene's germline CDR1 is MNHEY and CDR2 SVGAGI. CDR3 region: CASSYGARGYGYTF. In DNA, the CDR3 is TGTGCCAGCAGTTACGGGGCCAGGGGGTATGGCTACACCTTC.

The chain carries TRBV15 and TRBJ2-5; TRBD1 might be the D (6 bases). Trimming cost V 1 base and J 5 bases, with 20 bases left between them. CDR1 is LNHNV and CDR2 is YYDKDF in the germline V gene (reference sequence). CDR3 length: 17 residues. Written as DNA, the CDR3 is TGTGCCACCAGCAGAGCCCCGGACAGCCGAGGGGAGGAGACCCAGTACTTC. Protein sequence: CATSRAPDSRGEETQYF.

The chain has TRBV4-1 and TRBJ1-6; D unclear. Per the germline V gene, CDR1 is MGHRA and CDR2 is YSYEKL. CDR3 length: 15 residues. V lost 4 bases to trimming and J lost 2 bases, with 9 bases between them. CDR3 protein: CASSLHEPYNSPLHF. In DNA form, the CDR3 reads TGCGCCAGCAGCCTCCACGAGCCCTATAATTCACCCCTCCACTTT.

V usage is TRBV12-5 and J usage is TRBJ2-5; 10 bases match TRBD2. V was clipped by 0 bases and J by 2 bases; unmatched bases: 6. Germline values: CDR1 LGHNT, CDR2 FRNRAP. The length of the CDR3 is 17 residues. CDR3 residues: CASGLVIAGGSQETQYF. The CDR3 DNA reads TGTGCTAGTGGTTTGGTAATAGCGGGAGGCTCACAAGAGACCCAGTACTTC. Looking up the rest from reference TRBV12-5 and TRBJ2-5 gives the full variable domain: DARVTQTPRHKVTEMGQEVTMRCQPILGHNTVFWYRQTMMQGLELLAYFRNRAPLDDSGMPKDRFSAEMPDATLATLKIQPSEPRDSAVYFCASGLVIAGGSQETQYFGPGTRLLVL.

This rearrangement joins TRBV19 to TRBJ2-2, with 8 bases fitting TRBD1. This CDR3 region has 15 residues. Germline CDR1 is LNHDA and CDR2 is SQIVND (reference sequence). Trimming at V came to 6 bases and at J to 2 bases, leaving 5 bases not matched to a gene. CDR3 coding DNA: TGTGCCAGTAGGGAGACAGGGGTTAACACCGGGGAGCTGTTTTTT. As protein: CASRETGVNTGELFF. Full variable domain (missing parts from reference TRBV19 and TRBJ2-2): DGGITQSPKYLFRKEGQNVTLSCEQNLNHDAMYWYRQDPGQGLRLIYYSQIVNDFQKGDIAEGYSVSREKKESFPLTVTSAQKNPTAFYLCASRETGVNTGELFFGEGSRLTVL.

The chain is built from TRBV28 and TRBJ1-1, with 9 bases that match TRBD1. V was clipped by 8 bases and J by 10 bases; unmatched bases: 14. In germline, CDR1 is MDHEN, CDR2 SYDVKM. CDR3 size: 14 residues. The CDR3 spells CASGSSTGGDPAFF. The DNA for the CDR3 is TGTGCCAGCGGATCCAGTACAGGGGGCGACCCAGCTTTCTTT.

The genes are TRBV12-2 and TRBJ2-7; TRBD2, the table's D call, was not compared with the DNA. TRBV12-2 is tagged as a pseudogene. The CDR3 covers 16 residues. The DNA for the CDR3 is TGTGCAAGTCGCTTCCATAGTCTCACTAGTACGGACGAGCAGTACTTC. Amino acid sequence: CASRFHSLTSTDEQYF.

This clone occurred many times. The chain has TRBV15 and TRBJ1-6; D ambiguous. V lost 5 bases, J lost 5 bases, and 16 bases lay in between. CDR1 and CDR2 (germline): LNHNV, YYDKDF (reference sequence). This CDR3 spans 16 amino acids. Written as DNA, the CDR3 is TGTGCCACCAGCTCCCGACGGCGGGTTGATAATTCACCCCTCCACTTT. It specifies CATSSRRRVDNSPLHF. The full variable domain, completed using reference TRBV15 and TRBJ1-6, is DAMVIQNPRYQVTQFGKPVTLSCSQTLNHNVMYWYQQKSSQAPKLLFHYYDKDFNNEADTPDNFQSRRPNTSFCFLDIRSPGLGDTAMYLCATSSRRRVDNSPLHFGNGTRLTVT.

Comments on this clone: Given a much more abundant clone one base away, this may be a read error. The chain has TRBV6-4 and TRBJ1-2, with 9 bases lining up with TRBD1. After removal of 6 bases from V and 4 bases from J, the junction contained 6 bases not matched to a gene. The CDR3 is made up of 14 amino acids. Germline V gene sequence: CDR1 MRHNA, CDR2 SNTAGT. CDR3 loop: CASSPGQGSYGYTF. CDR3 DNA: TGTGCCAGCAGCCCGGGACAGGGTAGCTATGGCTACACCTTC.